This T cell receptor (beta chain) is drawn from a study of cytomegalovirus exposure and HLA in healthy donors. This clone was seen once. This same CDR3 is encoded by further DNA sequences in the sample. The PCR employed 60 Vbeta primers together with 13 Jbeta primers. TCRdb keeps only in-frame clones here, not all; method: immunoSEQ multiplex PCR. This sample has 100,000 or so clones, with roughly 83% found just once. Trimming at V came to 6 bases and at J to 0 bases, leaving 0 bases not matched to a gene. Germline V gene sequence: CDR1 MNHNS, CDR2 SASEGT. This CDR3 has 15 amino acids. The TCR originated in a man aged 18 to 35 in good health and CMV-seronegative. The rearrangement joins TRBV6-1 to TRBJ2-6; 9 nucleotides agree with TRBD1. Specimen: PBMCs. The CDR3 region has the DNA TGTGCCAGCAGGACAGGGGGCTCTGGGGCCAACGTCCTGACTTTC. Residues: CASRTGGSGANVLTF.